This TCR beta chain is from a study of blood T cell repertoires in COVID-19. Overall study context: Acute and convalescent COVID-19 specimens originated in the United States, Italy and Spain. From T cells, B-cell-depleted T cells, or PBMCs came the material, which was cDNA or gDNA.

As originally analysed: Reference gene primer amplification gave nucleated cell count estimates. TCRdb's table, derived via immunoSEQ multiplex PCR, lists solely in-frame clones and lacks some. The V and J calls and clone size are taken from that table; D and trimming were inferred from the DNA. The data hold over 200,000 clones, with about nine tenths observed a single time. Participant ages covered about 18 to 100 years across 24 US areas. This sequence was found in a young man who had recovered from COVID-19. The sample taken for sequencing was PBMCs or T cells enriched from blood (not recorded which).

The CDR3 here is CASRPSGGVDGELFF. The CDR3 DNA follows: TGTGCCAGCAGACCTAGCGGGGGGGTGGACGGGGAGCTGTTTTTT. This sequence joins TRBV7-8 and TRBJ2-2; 12 nucleotides match TRBD2. The CDR3 spans 15 residues. Germline V gives CDR1 SGHVS, CDR2 FQNEAQ. V trimming: 6 bases; J trimming: 7 bases; junction bases outside the gene matches: 6.